A selection of T cell receptor beta chains follows, all from one sample in a study of radiotherapy plus CTLA-4 blockade in lung cancer. Measured with immunoSEQ multiplex PCR; TCRdb has only the in-frame clones, and not every one. This sample has about 93,000 clones; 80% to 90% occur once, and the top ten carry about 5.3%. Source: peripheral blood, taken from a patient treated with radiotherapy plus ipilimumab. All receptors derive from a human donor with non-small cell lung cancer that progressed on radiotherapy plus ipilimumab. CDR3s leave out the opening cysteine and the closing phenylalanine or tryptophan. The size field is filled for only some rows; it gives once, few, many or a size class.

v_call	cdr3_length	clone_size	j_call	cdr3_aa
TRBV7-8	15	-	TRBJ1-1	ASSYKQGAPMNTEAF
TRBV30	12	-	TRBJ2-7	AWSVQAGAYEQY
TRBV7-9	15	-	TRBJ1-1	ASSQAGDRAPNTEAF
TRBV5-6	14	-	TRBJ1-4	ASRSLGRSGNEKLF
TRBV19	13	-	TRBJ1-5	ASSNGGQGNQPQH
TRBV13	11	-	TRBJ2-7	ASSLEGVPEQY
TRBV5-4	11	-	TRBJ2-3	ATSPGPGDTQY
TRBV7-9	14	once	TRBJ1-2	ASSLGQGAGSYGYT
TRBV5-1	14	-	TRBJ1-1	ASSLARGSMNTEAF
TRBV7-2	13	once	TRBJ2-5	ASSRIAGGWETQY
TRBV18	14	once	TRBJ2-1	ASSPHSSGILNEQF
TRBV27	12	-	TRBJ2-1	ASSLSVSYNEQF
TRBV2	13	-	TRBJ2-2	ASSERTANTGELF
TRBV2	11	-	TRBJ2-7	ASTRRGAYEQY
TRBV5-1	11	-	TRBJ1-1	ASSFEGRTEAF
TRBV30	12	-	TRBJ2-3	AWSGANRADTQY
TRBV27	13	-	TRBJ2-4	ASSSLGGGVNIQY
TRBV9	12	-	TRBJ2-2	ASSGFREAGELF
TRBV27	10	-	TRBJ1-2	ASSPDRVGYT
TRBV28	13	-	TRBJ1-2	ASSLGDSITYGYT
TRBV18	10	-	TRBJ2-1	ASTDLSNEQF
TRBV6-1	12	-	TRBJ2-5	ASNRDWSGETQY
TRBV10-3	13	-	TRBJ1-3	AIRAQGELENTIY
TRBV7-8	13	-	TRBJ1-1	ASSVGQGVTTEAF
TRBV7-8	13	once	TRBJ1-5	ASSLSRGGRQPQH
TRBV7-8	14	-	TRBJ2-1	ASSKEAVLSYNEQF
TRBV5-1	11	-	TRBJ2-7	ASSSGIYYEQY
TRBV19	13	few	TRBJ1-1	ASSTPQGRATEAF
TRBV11-3	11	-	TRBJ1-2	ASSLGGDYGYT
TRBV6-5	12	-	TRBJ2-7	ASSADRGRYEQY
TRBV7-9	11	-	TRBJ2-1	ASSHPGGGEQF
TRBV6-5	10	-	TRBJ1-2	ASSYSSLTYT
TRBV5-4	14	-	TRBJ1-1	ASSLERTGGVTEAF
TRBV19	14	-	TRBJ2-1	ASSTPGTKLYNEQF
TRBV2	12	-	TRBJ1-6	ASKFAGGVSPLH
TRBV29-1	12	once	TRBJ1-3	SVGQGLAGNTIY
TRBV18	13	-	TRBJ2-1	ASSTRTGSYNEQF
TRBV6-1	12	-	TRBJ2-1	ASTEGNSYNEQF
TRBV6-5	13	-	TRBJ2-1	ASSRGLAVYNEQF
TRBV6-1	14	-	TRBJ2-1	ASSEAWLAGTYEQF
TRBV19	16	-	TRBJ2-1	ASSIRLAGGPGVSEQF
TRBV5-1	11	-	TRBJ2-7	ASRPTGTYEQY
TRBV6-5	11	few	TRBJ2-5	ASSYSGTGAQY
TRBV7-9	12	-	TRBJ1-3	ASSSGPAGNTIY
TRBV28	10	-	TRBJ2-1	ASKGVYNEQF
TRBV7-2	11	-	TRBJ2-1	ASSLPSSNEQF
TRBV5-1	15	-	TRBJ2-3	ASRMGSSGSRADTQY
TRBV18	12	-	TRBJ1-4	ASSPLGVNEKLF
TRBV27	15	-	TRBJ2-1	ASRAGTSGRTYNEQF
TRBV6-1	14	-	TRBJ2-1	ASSEGGARGENEQF
TRBV2	13	-	TRBJ2-1	ASSELAGVPNEQF
TRBV2	12	-	TRBJ2-3	ASRVGDVTDTQY
TRBV6-1	13	-	TRBJ1-5	ASSPLGGANQPQH
TRBV4-2	15	-	TRBJ2-3	ASSQVFWEGGEDTQY